The TCR beta chain described here comes from a study of T-cell reconstitution after alpha-beta-depleted transplantation in children. This clonotype occurred many times. Its antigen is undetermined. The J segment lost 3 bases and the V segment lost 0 bases, leaving 5 bases of the junction unmatched. Germline CDR1 LGHDT, CDR2 YNNKEL (reference sequence). The CDR3 extends over 16 amino acids. Regarding the study as a whole: Most T-cell counts and diversity one year after the transplant came from T cells that were newly produced. The origin of high day-60 TCRbeta diversity in some patients lay in surviving recipient T cells and thymic progenitors. Reports say that about two months after transplant, the alpha-beta T cells came out of several hundred graft clones that had expanded.

Unique molecular identifiers were incorporated when the TCRbeta library was constructed. TCRdb called the PCR reads again in MiXCR, with one record for every CDR3 protein. Of approximately 200,000 distinct CDR3 sequences listed, 6.3% are singletons. This sample comprised PBMCs, obtained before TCRalphabeta/CD19-depleted stem cell transplant. The source of this sequence is a girl under two years old with combined immunodeficiency, due to receive a stem cell transplant. The chain combines TRBV3-1 with TRBJ2-7; 10 nucleotides match TRBD2. Here the CDR3 DNA reads TGTGCCAGCAGCCAAGATCTTGCTAGCGGGGGCTACGAGCAGTACTTC. It is translated as CASSQDLASGGYEQYF.